The entry below describes one T cell receptor (beta chain). The entry originates in a study of T cell changes during pregnancy in multiple sclerosis. Data came from immunoSEQ multiplex PCR; TCRdb stores just in-frame clones and leaves some out. This sample carries tens of thousands of clones, about 93% of them seen once, and the ten largest clones take over 2.5%. The CDR3 runs to 15 residues. Germline trimming cut 5 bases from V and 5 bases from J; bases unmatched to any gene: 8. Germline CDR1 and CDR2: SGHVS and FNYEAQ. This clonotype was sampled from a female donor with multiple sclerosis, enrolled in a pregnancy study. The sequenced sample was CD8+ T cells from peripheral blood mononuclear cells, obtained in the third trimester of pregnancy. The chain employs TRBV7-6 and TRBJ2-5; the match to TRBD1 covers 10 bases. CDR3 sequence: CASSERQGARETQYF. The CDR3 DNA follows: TGTGCCAGCAGCGAGCGACAGGGGGCGCGGGAGACCCAGTACTTC.